This T cell receptor beta chain was recovered during a study of T-cell reconstitution after alpha-beta-depleted transplantation in children listed by TCRdb under 2016. Regarding the complete study: Using TCR repertoire profiling, the study followed T-cell immune reconstitution in a quantitative way in children after TCRalphabeta/CD19-depleted allogeneic hematopoietic cell transplantation.

The treatment or condition label, as the study defines it: allogeneic hematopoietic cell transplantation with graft depleted of TCRalphabeta T cells and CD19 B cells. TCRalphabeta/CD19-depleted allogeneic hematopoietic cell grafts were given to the transplant recipients, all of whom were children. Receptor libraries were prepared by PCR. The sample was run on an Illumina HiSeq 2500. To normalize quantification of the TCRbeta repertoire, the TCR libraries were built with molecular barcoding that relied on unique molecular identifiers. TCRdb cleaned the public reads at Q25 with fastp, built clones with MiXCR and kept in-frame beta chains. Each CDR3 protein gets just one entry, which takes the most common genes and DNA from the rows behind it. Within this sample are approximately 350,000 distinct CDR3 sequences, with 15% to 20% of them counted one time only. Jointly, the top ten make up around 41% of the sample.

Reading from cysteine to phenylalanine, the CDR3 counts 16 amino acids. Only CDR3 DNA remains: 48 bases, in frame from the first base. Per the germline V gene, MNHNS is the CDR1 and SASEGT is the CDR2. From V the trimming removes 6 bases and from J it removes 2 bases, while the gene matches leave 8 bases of the junction unaccounted for. Study-level results and caveats: In some patients, the high TCRbeta diversity seen at day 60 was put down to recipient T cells and intrathymic progenitors that had survived conditioning. The apparently early alphabetaT-cell count recovery about two months after transplant was reportedly dependent on only several hundred rapidly expanded clones derived from non-depleted graft cells. Over the following months the frequencies of hyperexpanded clones went down, and after one year T-cell counts and TCRbeta diversity were mostly credited to newly produced T cells.

As for this clonotype: Its recognized antigen is unknown. The sample holds no much larger clone one base away, and base qualities are not on file.

The sequencing here drew on PBMCs, mostly from graft donor cells, taken 360 days after TCRalphabeta/CD19-depleted stem cell transplant. The receptor comes from a male patient between 2 and 10 years old who had a stem cell transplant for acute lymphoblastic leukemia, so the T cells may come from the graft donor. This chain is built from TRBV6-1 and TRBJ2-2; TRBD2 agrees with 8 junctional bases. For the CDR3, the sequence is CASRGSGRVNTGELFF. Here is the DNA: TGTGCCAGCAGGGGCTCCGGGAGGGTTAACACCGGGGAGCTGTTTTTT.